Each of the 19 T cell receptor beta chains below was sequenced from the same sample in a study of cytomegalovirus exposure and HLA in healthy donors (dated by TCRdb to about 2017). The library relied on the immunoSEQ multiplex PCR assay. A mixture of 60 forward primers for TCR Vbeta segments and 13 reverse primers for TCR Jbeta segments was used in the multiplex PCR. TCRdb holds this immuneACCESS table with in-frame rearrangements only. Some clones are missing; in checked studies, unresolved V genes explain under half, and the rest has no known cause. The sample table records 68,000 or so clones. The biggest ten clones account for 7.5% of the sample. The sample consisted of PBMCs. The receptors come from a female donor in good health and CMV-seropositive.

The rearrangement links TRBV2 to TRBJ2-7, with 7 bases matching TRBD2. The CDR3 runs to 15 residues. Germline CDR1 is SNHLY and CDR2 is FYNNEI. V dropped 2 bases and J dropped 4; count of bases not matched to a gene: 8. CDR3 nucleotides: TGTGCCAGCAGTGAATCGGCTAGCGGAGTATACGAGCAGTACTTC. Translating gives CASSESASGVYEQYF.

Concerning this clone: At one of its ends the junction is not consistent with the germline gene, which may arise from a read error. This specimen includes other DNA sequences encoding the same CDR3. The rearrangement links TRBV30 to TRBJ2-7; 7 bases are a match to TRBD1. This CDR3 has 14 residues. The germline V gene encodes CDR1 GTSNPN and CDR2 SVGIG (reference sequence). The CDR3 DNA reads TGCGCCTGGAGGCGGACAGGTGCTTCCTACGAGCAGTACTTC. It specifies CAWRRTGASYEQYF.

The chain joins TRBV5-1 to TRBJ2-1; 12 bases line up with TRBD2. The CDR3 has 18 amino acids. Germline assignment: CDR1 SGHRS and CDR2 YFSETQ. Trimming removed 3 bases from V and 0 bases from J; junction bases left unmatched: 7. The CDR3 DNA follows: TGCGCCAGCAGCTCCGGGACTAGCGGGTGGAGCTCCTACAATGAGCAGTTCTTC. It is translated as CASSSGTSGWSSYNEQFF.

The rearrangement joins TRBV7-9 to TRBJ1-1; a weak D match, TRBD1 (6 bases). Looked up from germline, CDR1 is SEHNR and CDR2 is FQNEAQ (reference sequence). The V end was cut by 5 bases, the J end by 2 bases, with 12 bases between. CDR3 length equals 14 residues. The CDR3 loop is CASSGQSANTEAFF. CDR3 sequence (DNA): TGTGCCAGCAGCGGACAGAGTGCAAACACTGAAGCTTTCTTT.

The gene calls are TRBV15 and TRBJ1-1; perhaps TRBD1 as D (5 bases). This CDR3 is 14 amino acids long. Germline V gene lookup returns CDR1 LNHNV and CDR2 YYDKDF (reference sequence). V lost 1 base and J 6 bases, leaving 12 bases between the germline ends. The CDR3, as DNA: TGTGCCACCAGCAGAGGGGGCGAGACCCCTGAAGCTTTCTTT. Amino acids: CATSRGGETPEAFF.

The gene calls are TRBV28 and TRBJ2-7, with D perhaps matching TRBD2 (6 bases). Germline loops: CDR1 MDHEN, CDR2 SYDVKM. This CDR3 comprises 13 residues. Trimming stripped 8 bases from V and 2 bases from J, with 13 bases between. In DNA, the CDR3 is TGTGCCAGCGGCCGACTAGTTCCCTACGAGCAGTACTTC. As protein: CASGRLVPYEQYF.

The V gene is TRBV18, the J gene TRBJ1-1; the D gene is possibly TRBD1 (6 bases). The CDR3 has 14 residues. Trimming pared 3 bases from V and 6 bases from J, leaving 14 bases between. From germline, CDR1 is KGHSH and CDR2 LQKENI. The CDR3 bases are TGTGCCAGCTCACCGGTGGGGGCCATTGCTGAAGCTTTCTTT. It specifies CASSPVGAIAEAFF.

The chain employs TRBV27 and TRBJ2-5; 10 bases are shared with TRBD1. Gene TRBJ2-7 matches the end of the DNA better, so the J call may be wrong. The CDR3 covers 14 residues. Germline values: CDR1 MNHEY, CDR2 SMNVEV (reference sequence). This CDR3 is CASSLEGQGYEQYF. The CDR3 bases are TGTGCCAGCAGTTTAGAGGGACAGGGGTACGAGCAGTACTTC.

The chain carries TRBV27 and TRBJ2-2; TRBD1 matches at 8 bases. V gave up 2 bases and J gave up 6 bases; unmatched junction bases: 8. The CDR3 runs to 16 residues. Germline-derived CDR1 and CDR2 are MNHEY and SMNVEV (reference sequence). The CDR3 here is CASSLLDREIAGELFF. DNA for the CDR3: TGTGCCAGCAGTTTACTGGACAGGGAGATAGCCGGGGAGCTGTTTTTT.

The chain has TRBV6-5 and TRBJ1-1; 7 nucleotides agree with TRBD1. The CDR3 is made up of 15 amino acids. Germline V CDR1 and CDR2: MNHEY, SVGAGI. V lost 0 bases to trimming and J lost 10 bases; unmatched junction nucleotides: 11. The CDR3 spells CASSYSLSGGVGAFF. The CDR3 bases are TGTGCCAGCAGTTACTCGCTGTCAGGGGGTGTTGGAGCTTTCTTT.

The genes are TRBV7-9 and TRBJ2-7; tentatively, D is TRBD1 (7 bases). V was cut by 4 bases and J by 0 bases, with 13 bases left in between. Germline lookup yields CDR1 SEHNR and CDR2 FQNEAQ (reference sequence). The CDR3 extends over 15 amino acids. Here the CDR3 DNA reads TGTGCCAGCAGCTCCAGGGGGGCTAGCTCCTACGAGCAGTACTTC. It is translated as CASSSRGASSYEQYF. Together with reference TRBV7-9 and TRBJ2-7, the CDR3 gives the full variable domain: DTGVSQNPRHKITKRGQNVTFRCDPISEHNRLYWYRQTLGQGPEFLTYFQNEAQLEKSRLLSDRFSAERPKGSFSTLEIQRTEQGDSAMYLCASSSRGASSYEQYFGPGTRLTVT.

The V and J genes are TRBV28 and TRBJ1-5, with 8 bases lining up with TRBD1. From germline, CDR1 is MDHEN and CDR2 SYDVKM. The CDR3 extends over 14 amino acids. The V segment lost 7 bases and the J segment 6 bases; nucleotides outside the gene matches: 8. The CDR3 here is CASKNGQGGQPQHF. The CDR3 DNA follows: TGTGCCAGCAAAAACGGACAGGGCGGTCAGCCCCAGCATTTT.

The chain carries TRBV7-9 and TRBJ2-7; 7 bases agree with TRBD1. This CDR3 has 14 amino acids. CDR1 and CDR2 (germline): SEHNR, FQNEAQ (reference sequence). V lost 5 bases, J lost 0 bases, and 4 bases stayed unmatched. The CDR3 sequence: CASSETGVSYEQYF. CDR3 sequence (DNA): TGTGCCAGCAGCGAAACAGGGGTCTCCTACGAGCAGTACTTC.

The chain uses TRBV28 and TRBJ1-2; D possibly corresponds to TRBD1 (6 bases). The CDR3 loop spans 14 amino acids. Germline lookup yields CDR1 MDHEN and CDR2 SYDVKM. The V gene lost 7 bases and the J gene lost 6 bases, with 18 bases spanning the gap. CDR3 sequence: CASNPLQGRDGYTF. CDR3 in DNA: TGTGCCAGCAATCCCCTCCAGGGGCGGGATGGCTACACCTTC.

J is TRBJ2-7 and V is TRBV30; D perhaps matches TRBD2 (5 bases). Germline CDR1 reads GTSNPN; CDR2 reads SVGIG (reference sequence). The V and J ends lost 5 bases and 0 bases respectively, with 11 bases between them. The CDR3 length is 13 residues. The CDR3 protein is CAWEDSSSYEQYF. For the CDR3, the DNA is TGTGCCTGGGAGGACTCGAGCTCCTACGAGCAGTACTTC.

This rearrangement joins TRBV5-4 to TRBJ2-5; D uncertain. The CDR3 runs 14 residues. The germline V gene encodes CDR1 SGHNT and CDR2 YYREEE (reference sequence). Trimming left V 0 bases short and J 5 bases short, with 11 bases between. CDR3 amino acids: CASSLAGFRETQYF. DNA for the CDR3: TGTGCCAGCAGCTTGGCCGGGTTTAGGGAGACCCAGTACTTC.

This sequence joins TRBV19 and TRBJ2-7; TRBD2 matches at 7 bases. CDR3 size: 16 residues. Losses at the gene ends were 3 bases for V and 0 bases for J; bases not matched to a gene: 8. CDR1 is LNHDA and CDR2 is SQIVND in the germline V gene (reference sequence). Written as DNA, the CDR3 is TGTGCCAGTAGTATTACGGCGGGGGTAAACTCCTACGAGCAGTACTTC. Translating gives CASSITAGVNSYEQYF.

The chain has TRBV28 and TRBJ1-2, with a possible D match to TRBD1 (5 bases). CDR1 MDHEN and CDR2 SYDVKM come from the germline V gene. V lost 7 bases to trimming and J lost 2 bases, with 14 bases between them. The CDR3 extends over 14 amino acids. The CDR3 region is CASTRGGGNYGYTF. The DNA for the CDR3 is TGTGCCAGCACCCGGGGCGGGGGGAACTATGGCTACACCTTC.

This chain joins TRBV30 and TRBJ2-1; 14 positions match TRBD2. CDR1 is GTSNPN, CDR2 SVGIG, per germline (reference sequence). CDR3 length equals 19 residues. V was clipped by 0 bases and J by 3 bases; unmatched bases: 10. DNA of the CDR3: TGTGCCTGGAGTGTGCGGACTAGCGGGGGGCCCCTCCTCTACAATGAGCAGTTCTTC. As protein: CAWSVRTSGGPLLYNEQFF.